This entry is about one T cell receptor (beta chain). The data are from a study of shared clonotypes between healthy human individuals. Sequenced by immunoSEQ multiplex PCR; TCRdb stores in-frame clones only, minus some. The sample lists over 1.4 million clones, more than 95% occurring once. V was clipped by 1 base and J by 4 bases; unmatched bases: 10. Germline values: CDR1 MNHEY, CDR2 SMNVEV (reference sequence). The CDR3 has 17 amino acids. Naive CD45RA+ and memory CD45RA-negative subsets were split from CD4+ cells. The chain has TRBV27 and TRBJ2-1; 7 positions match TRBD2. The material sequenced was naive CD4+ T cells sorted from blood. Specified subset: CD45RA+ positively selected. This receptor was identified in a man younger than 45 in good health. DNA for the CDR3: TGTGCCAGCAGTTTATTCGGGGCGGGAGCGATTTACAATGAGCAGTTCTTC. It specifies CASSLFGAGAIYNEQFF.